This T cell receptor beta chain was recorded in a study of blood T cell repertoires in COVID-19. Sequenced by immunoSEQ multiplex PCR; TCRdb stores in-frame clones only, minus some. The sample yields roughly 250,000 clones, roughly 80% seen once. This clone was picked up a small number of times. This TCR was sampled from a middle-aged woman who had been exposed to COVID-19. Sequencing was carried out using PBMCs or T cells enriched from blood (not recorded which).

CDR3 loop: CASSWGVTDTQYF. The CDR3 DNA reads as TGTGCCAGCAGCTGGGGGGTCACAGATACGCAGTATTTT. V and J are TRBV5-5 and TRBJ2-3, with TRBD2 as a possible D gene (6 bases). Germline V gene lookup returns CDR1 SGHKS and CDR2 YYEKEE (reference sequence). Trimming shortened V by 3 bases and J by 2 bases, and 7 bases separated the two germline ends. The CDR3 length is 13 residues.